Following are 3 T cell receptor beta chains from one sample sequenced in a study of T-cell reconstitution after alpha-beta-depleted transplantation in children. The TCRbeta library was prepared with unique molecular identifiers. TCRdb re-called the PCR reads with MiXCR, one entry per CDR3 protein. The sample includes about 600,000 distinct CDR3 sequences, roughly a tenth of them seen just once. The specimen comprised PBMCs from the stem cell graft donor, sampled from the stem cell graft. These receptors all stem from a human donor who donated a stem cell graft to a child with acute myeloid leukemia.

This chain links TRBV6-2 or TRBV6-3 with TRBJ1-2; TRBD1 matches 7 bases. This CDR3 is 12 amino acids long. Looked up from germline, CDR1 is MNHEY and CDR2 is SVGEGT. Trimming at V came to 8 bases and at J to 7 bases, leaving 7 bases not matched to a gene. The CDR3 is CASETGNRGYTF. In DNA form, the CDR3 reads TGTGCCAGCGAGACAGGGAATCGTGGCTACACCTTC.

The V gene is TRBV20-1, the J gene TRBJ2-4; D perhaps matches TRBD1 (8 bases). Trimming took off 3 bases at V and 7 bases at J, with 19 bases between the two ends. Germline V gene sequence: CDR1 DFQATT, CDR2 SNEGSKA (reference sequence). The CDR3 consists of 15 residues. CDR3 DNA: TGCAGTGCTAGGGATAAAGGACAGGGAGGGAACATTCAGTACTTC. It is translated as CSARDKGQGGNIQYF.

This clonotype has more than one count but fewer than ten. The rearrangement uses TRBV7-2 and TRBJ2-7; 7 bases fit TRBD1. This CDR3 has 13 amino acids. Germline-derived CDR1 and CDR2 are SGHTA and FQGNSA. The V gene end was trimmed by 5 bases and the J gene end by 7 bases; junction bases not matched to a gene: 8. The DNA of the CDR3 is TGTGCCAGCAGCATCCGACAGGGCGGGGAGCAGTACTTC. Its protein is CASSIRQGGEQYF. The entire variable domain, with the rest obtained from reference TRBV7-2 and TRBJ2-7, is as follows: GAGVSQSPSNKVTEKGKDVELRCDPISGHTALYWYRQSLGQGLEFLIYFQGNSAPDKSGLPSDRFSAERTGGSVSTLTIQRTQQEDSAVYLCASSIRQGGEQYFGPGTRLTVT.